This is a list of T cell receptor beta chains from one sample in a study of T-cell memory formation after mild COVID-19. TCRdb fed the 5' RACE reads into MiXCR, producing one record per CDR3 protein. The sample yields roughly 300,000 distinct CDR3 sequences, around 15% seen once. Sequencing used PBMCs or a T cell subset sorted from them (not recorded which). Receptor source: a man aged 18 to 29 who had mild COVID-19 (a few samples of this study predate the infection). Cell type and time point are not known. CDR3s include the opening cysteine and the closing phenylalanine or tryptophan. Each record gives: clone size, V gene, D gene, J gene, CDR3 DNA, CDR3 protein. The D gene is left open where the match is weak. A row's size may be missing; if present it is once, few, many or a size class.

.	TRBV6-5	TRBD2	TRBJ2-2	TGTGCCAGCAGTATACCCCGGGCGGGACTACCGCCGTCCGAGAGCGGGGAGCTGTTTTTT	CASSIPRAGLPPSESGELFF
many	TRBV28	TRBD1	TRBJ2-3	TGTGCCAGCGTAAACCCCGGACAGGGGACCCAAGATACGCAGTATTTT	CASVNPGQGTQDTQYF
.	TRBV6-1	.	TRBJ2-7	TGTGCCAGCAGTGAATCCCAATCCTACGAGCAGTACTTC	CASSESQSYEQYF
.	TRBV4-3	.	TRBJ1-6	TGCGCCAGCAGCCATAGGCAGGGCAATTCACCCCTCCACTTT	CASSHRQGNSPLHF
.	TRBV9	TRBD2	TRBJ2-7	TGTGCCAGCAGCGGGCCTAGCGGGGGATACGAGCAGTACTTC	CASSGPSGGYEQYF
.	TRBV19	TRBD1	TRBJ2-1	TGTGCCAGTACTGGACAGGTTTGGGACAATGAGCAGTTCTTC	CASTGQVWDNEQFF
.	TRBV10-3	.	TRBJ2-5	TGTGCCATCAGGGACTACCAAGAGACCCAGTACTTC	CAIRDYQETQYF
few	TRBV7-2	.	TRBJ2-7	TGTGCCAGCAGCCAGTCTCGATACGAGCAGTACTTC	CASSQSRYEQYF
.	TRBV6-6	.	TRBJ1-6	TGTGCCAGCAGTTACTCCGGGAACTATAATTCACCCCTCCACTTT	CASSYSGNYNSPLHF
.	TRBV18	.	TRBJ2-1	TGTGCCAGCTCACCAGTCGACAGGACCTCCTACAATGAGCAGTTCTTC	CASSPVDRTSYNEQFF
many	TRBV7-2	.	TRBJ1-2	TGTGCCAGCAGCTTAGCCGGAACCCCAGGCCATGGCTACACCTTC	CASSLAGTPGHGYTF
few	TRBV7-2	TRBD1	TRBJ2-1	TGTGCCAGCAGCCACATCGGGACAGACAATGAGCAGTTCTTC	CASSHIGTDNEQFF
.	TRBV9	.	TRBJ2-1	TGTGCCAGCAGCGCCGCTAGCGCCCGCAATAAGCAGTTCTTC	CASSAASARNKQFF
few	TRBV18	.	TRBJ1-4	TGTGCCAGCTCACCCTTCTCCCCGCATTCTAATGAAAAACTGTTTTTT	CASSPFSPHSNEKLFF
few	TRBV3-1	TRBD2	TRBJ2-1	TGTGCCAGCAGCCCCCTAGCGGGGGCTACCTACAATGAGCAGTTCTTC	CASSPLAGATYNEQFF
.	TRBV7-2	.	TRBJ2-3	TGTGCCAGCAGCTTAGCAGGGACCGACACAGATACGCAGTATTTT	CASSLAGTDTDTQYF
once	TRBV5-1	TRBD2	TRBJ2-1	TGCGCCAGCAGCTTGGCAGGACTAGCGGGCAATGAGCAGTTCTTC	CASSLAGLAGNEQFF
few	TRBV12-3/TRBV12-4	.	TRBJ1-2	TGTGCCAGCACCCCGACCGGGTTTACCTATGGCTACACCTTC	CASTPTGFTYGYTF
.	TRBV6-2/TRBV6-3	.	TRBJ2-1	TGTGCCAGCAGGTCCCGGTATGCCTACAATGAGCAGTTCTTC	CASRSRYAYNEQFF
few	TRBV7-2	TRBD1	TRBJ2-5	TGTGCCAGCAGCTTCCTGACAGGGGGGGTGGGAGAGACCCAGTACTTC	CASSFLTGGVGETQYF